This entry features one T cell receptor (beta chain) sequence. What it recognizes is unknown. This record belongs to a study of a mutant IDH1 vaccine in newly diagnosed glioma. The table came from immunoSEQ multiplex PCR; TCRdb's copy has only in-frame clones and leaves some out. The top ten clones hold about 2% of a sample with 70,000 or so clones, 85% to 90% of them seen once. Time point: week 35, safety follow-up. Every single dose of the vaccine, 300 ug of mutant IDH1 20-mer peptide, came with topical imiquimod. The source was PBMCs, collected from a glioma patient whose treatment included an IDH1 peptide vaccine. This TCR derives from a man under 40 with glioma.

CDR3 amino acids: CASRTSGSSETQYF. The DNA of the CDR3 is TGTGCCAGTCGGACTAGCGGGAGTTCTGAGACCCAGTACTTC. The chain couples TRBV19 to TRBJ2-5, with 13 nucleotides matching TRBD2. The CDR3 covers 14 residues. Germline values: CDR1 LNHDA, CDR2 SQIVND (reference sequence). The ends lost 8 bases at V and 5 bases at J; junction bases unmatched: 5.